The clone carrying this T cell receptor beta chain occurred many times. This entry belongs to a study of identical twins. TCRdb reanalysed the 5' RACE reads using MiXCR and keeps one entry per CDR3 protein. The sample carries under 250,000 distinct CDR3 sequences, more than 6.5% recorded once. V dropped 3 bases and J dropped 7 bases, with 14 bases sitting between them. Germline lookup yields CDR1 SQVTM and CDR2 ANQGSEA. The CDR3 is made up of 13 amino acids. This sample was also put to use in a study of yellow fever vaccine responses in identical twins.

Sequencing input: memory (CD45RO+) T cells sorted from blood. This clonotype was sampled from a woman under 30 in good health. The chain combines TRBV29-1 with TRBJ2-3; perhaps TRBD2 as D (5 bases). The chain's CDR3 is CSVDAGPGNTQYF. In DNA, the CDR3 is TGCAGCGTTGACGCAGGCCCGGGAAATACGCAGTATTTT.